One and the same sample provided the 14 T cell receptor beta chains below, sequenced in a study of T cell repertoires in cytomegalovirus infection. MiXCR, run by TCRdb on the reads, gives a single entry per CDR3 protein. There are approximately 390,000 distinct CDR3 sequences in the sample; about 34% occur only once, and approximately 13% lies in the top ten. Their cognate antigens are unknown. The input for sequencing was cultured PBMCs, taken from culture after CMV antigen stimulation. The receptor set was obtained from a human donor in good health (CMV status not recorded). Some clones in this sample may be carry-over from other donors' samples.

Only a few counts were recorded for this clonotype. The chain couples TRBV7-2 to TRBJ1-1; a possible D gene is TRBD1 (5 bases). V was trimmed by 5 bases and J by 4 bases, leaving 17 bases between them. The CDR3 is 15 residues long. CDR1 is SGHTA, CDR2 FQGNSA, per germline. The CDR3 DNA follows: TGTGCCAGCAGCCCCATGCAGGGTTTAGGCACTGAAGCTTTCTTT. It yields the protein CASSPMQGLGTEAFF.

This clonotype was counted at least ten times. V is TRBV11-2 and J is TRBJ2-5; D not certain. The germline V gene has CDR1 SGHAT and CDR2 FQNNGV. Trimming shortened V by 1 base and J by 7 bases, and 13 bases separated the two germline ends. The CDR3 extends over 14 amino acids. The CDR3: CASSLVSGPATQYF. The CDR3 nucleotides are TGTGCCAGCAGCTTAGTTTCGGGTCCAGCGACCCAGTACTTC.

This clonotype has more than one count but fewer than ten. The chain carries TRBV7-2 and TRBJ2-2; no reliable D call. Germline loops: CDR1 SGHTA, CDR2 FQGNSA. V lost 7 bases, J lost 7 bases, and 16 bases lay in between. CDR3 length: 14 residues. The CDR3 here is CASTRTPRNGELFF. The CDR3, as DNA: TGTGCCAGCACGCGAACCCCTCGAAACGGGGAGCTGTTTTTT. Complete variable domain (other parts from reference TRBV7-2 and TRBJ2-2): GAGVSQSPSNKVTEKGKDVELRCDPISGHTALYWYRQSLGQGLEFLIYFQGNSAPDKSGLPSDRFSAERTGGSVSTLTIQRTQQEDSAVYLCASTRTPRNGELFFGEGSRLTVL.

This chain uses TRBV2 with TRBJ2-2; tentative D call: TRBD2 (6 bases). The germline CDR1 and CDR2 sequences are SNHLY and FYNNEI. Trimming stripped 4 bases from V and 0 bases from J, with 6 bases between. This CDR3 is 14 amino acids long. CDR3 DNA sequence: TGTGCCAGCAGTGGACTAGCGAACACCGGGGAGCTGTTTTTT. Protein: CASSGLANTGELFF.

The chain links TRBV25-1 to TRBJ2-5; the match to TRBD1 covers 7 bases. V shed 4 bases, J shed 5 bases, and the junction held 7 bases outside the gene matches. The CDR3 covers 14 residues. Germline V gives CDR1 MGHDK, CDR2 SYGVNS. The CDR3 coding sequence is TGTGCCAGCAGTGCGCCGCGAGGGGGCGAGACCCAGTACTTC. Protein product: CASSAPRGGETQYF.

A few counts support this clonotype. This chain joins TRBV7-9 and TRBJ1-1; 7 positions agree with TRBD1. The trim removed 3 bases at V and 4 bases at J, leaving 8 bases unmatched. From germline, CDR1 is SEHNR and CDR2 FQNEAQ (reference sequence). This CDR3 spans 15 amino acids. For the CDR3, the DNA is TGTGCCAGCAGCTTCTCGACAGGGTGGACCACTGAAGCTTTCTTT. Its protein is CASSFSTGWTTEAFF.

This chain links TRBV5-1 with TRBJ2-7; possible D gene TRBD1, 5 bases. CDR3 length: 13 amino acids. Germline V gene data show CDR1 as SGHRS and CDR2 as YFSETQ. Trimming removed 3 bases from V and 6 bases from J, with 13 bases in between. The CDR3 nucleotides are TGCGCCAGCAGCTCGCGGTGGACACGCGAGCAGTACGTC. Translated, it gives CASSSRWTREQYV.

J is TRBJ2-1 and V is TRBV7-9; TRBD2 matches 11 bases. V was pared by 5 bases and J by 7 bases, with 13 bases of the junction left unmatched. This CDR3 region has 17 residues. In germline, CDR1 is SEHNR, CDR2 FQNEAQ (reference sequence). The CDR3 DNA follows: TGTGCCAGCAGCCCGGCTTTTTGGACTAGCGGGCGGAATGAGCAGTTCTTC. Translation gives CASSPAFWTSGRNEQFF. The full variable domain, in which reference TRBV7-9 and TRBJ2-1 provide the parts outside the CDR3, is DTGVSQNPRHKITKRGQNVTFRCDPISEHNRLYWYRQTLGQGPEFLTYFQNEAQLEKSRLLSDRFSAERPKGSFSTLEIQRTEQGDSAMYLCASSPAFWTSGRNEQFFGPGTRLTVL.

This clonotype was seen many times. This chain links TRBV7-3 with TRBJ2-6; no reliable D call. The CDR3 is 18 residues long. Trimming pared 5 bases from V and 2 bases from J, leaving 19 bases between. Germline V lookup: CDR1 SGHTA, CDR2 FQGTGA. The CDR3 coding sequence is TGTGCCAGCAGCCCCTTGGAGAAAGCCTTCGCTGGGGCCAACGTCCTGACTTTC. Its protein is CASSPLEKAFAGANVLTF.

This clonotype was counted between two and nine times. The V call is TRBV9, the J call TRBJ2-5; the D is unclear. The germline CDR1 and CDR2 sequences are SGDLS and YYNGEE. The CDR3 runs to 16 residues. Trimming removed 0 bases from V and 5 bases from J, with 17 bases in between. The DNA for the CDR3 is TGTGCCAGCAGCGTAGCGGCTTTCGGCACAACGGAGACCCAGTACTTC. It translates to CASSVAAFGTTETQYF.

This chain connects TRBV11-2 to TRBJ2-7, with D maybe TRBD2 (6 bases). The CDR3 is 14 amino acids. The V end lost 8 bases, the J end lost 2 bases, and 16 bases lay between the germline ends. From germline, CDR1 is SGHAT and CDR2 FQNNGV. The CDR3 bases are TGTGCCAGCGGAATTAGCGGTGAGGCCTACGAGCAGTACTTC. Its protein is CASGISGEAYEQYF.

This clonotype was found a few times. This chain joins TRBV7-2 and TRBJ2-7; TRBD1 matches at 7 bases. V lost 1 base, J lost 4 bases, and 4 bases stayed unmatched. This CDR3 region has 14 residues. CDR1 and CDR2 (germline): SGHTA, FQGNSA. The CDR3 loop reads CASSLEGGFYEQYF. Written as DNA, the CDR3 is TGTGCCAGCAGCTTAGAAGGGGGCTTTTACGAGCAGTACTTC.

This rearrangement joins TRBV4-1 to TRBJ2-7; 10 bases map to TRBD2. The ends lost 1 base at V and 6 bases at J; junction bases unmatched: 9. The CDR3 runs 16 residues. Per germline, CDR1 MGHRA and CDR2 YSYEKL. DNA of the CDR3: TGCGCCAGCAGCCAAGTAAGCGGGAGGGCCCTGGGCGAGCAGTACTTC. It is translated as CASSQVSGRALGEQYF.

This clonotype was counted at least ten times. V and J are TRBV7-2 and TRBJ2-3, with TRBD1 as a possible D gene (6 bases). The CDR3 is 15 amino acids. Trimming stripped 6 bases from V and 2 bases from J, with 15 bases between. Per germline, CDR1 SGHTA and CDR2 FQGNSA. The DNA for the CDR3 is TGTGCCAGCAGTCGACAGGCACCTTCCACAGATACGCAGTATTTT. Amino acid sequence: CASSRQAPSTDTQYF.